This entry features one TCR beta chain sequence. Its target is not known. CDR1 LGHNA and CDR2 YNFKEQ come from the germline V gene. V was clipped by 3 bases and J by 1 base, with 16 bases between them. The CDR3 covers 16 residues. These data come from a study of monozygotic twins with cystic fibrosis. Overall study findings and caveats: V usage most resembled the co-twin in 13 of 16 pairs. Low clonality (median about 0.0095) suggested a mostly naive repertoire. Nucleotide-identical clonotype sharing was significantly higher within monozygotic CF twin pairs than between unrelated CF individuals.

Repertoires were generated with immunoSEQ multiplex PCR, while TCRdb's copy carries only in-frame clones and drops some. The sample consists of about 23,000 clones, 95% to 98% of them appearing once. The sample taken for sequencing was blood. This TCR was recovered from a girl aged 10 to 17 with cystic fibrosis. The chain uses TRBV4-2 and TRBJ2-7; possible D gene TRBD1, 5 bases. CDR3 bases: TGTGCCAGCAGCCAGCAGACAGCGCCTCCATCCTACGAGCAGTACTTC. Translated: CASSQQTAPPSYEQYF.